Presented here are 10 T cell receptor beta chains from one specimen sequenced in a study of OX40 agonist ivuxolimab in advanced cancers. Sequencing used immunoSEQ multiplex PCR; TCRdb keeps in-frame clones, though not all of them. This sample carries just over 20,000 clones, roughly 77% of them seen once, and the ten largest clones take 8% to 10%. The sequencing here drew on CD4+ or CD8+ T cells sorted from blood, taken in a trial of the OX40 agonist ivuxolimab. The origin of the receptors is an adult with an advanced solid tumor such as melanoma, head and neck, liver or kidney cancer.

This chain uses TRBV28 with TRBJ2-7; TRBD1 agrees at 9 bases. Germline V gene data show CDR1 as MDHEN and CDR2 as SYDVKM. Germline trimming cut 5 bases from V and 2 bases from J; bases unmatched to any gene: 7. The CDR3 extends over 15 amino acids. This CDR3 reads CASSDPGTGTYEQYF. The DNA for the CDR3 is TGTGCCAGCAGTGACCCCGGGACAGGGACCTACGAGCAGTACTTC. Supplemented by reference TRBV28 and TRBJ2-7, the full variable domain reads DVKVTQSSRYLVKRTGEKVFLECVQDMDHENMFWYRQDPGLGLRLIYFSYDVKMKEKGDIPEGYSVSREKKERFSLILESASTNQTSMYLCASSDPGTGTYEQYFGPGTRLTVT.

The V gene is TRBV7-2, the J gene TRBJ2-2; no clear D. V was pared by 2 bases and J by 4 bases, with 5 bases between. Germline CDR1 reads SGHTA; CDR2 reads FQGNSA. The CDR3 runs to 13 residues. CDR3 protein: CASSLQGTGELFF. CDR3 DNA: TGTGCCAGCAGCTTACAAGGCACCGGGGAGCTGTTTTTT.

This chain uses TRBV7-9 with TRBJ1-6; D not resolved. CDR3 length: 13 residues. The ends were cut back, 5 bases at V and 6 bases at J, with 8 bases in the middle. The germline V gene has CDR1 SEHNR and CDR2 FQNEAQ (reference sequence). CDR3 nucleotide sequence: TGTGCCAGCAGCCGCTTAACTAATTCACCCCTCCACTTT. It yields the protein CASSRLTNSPLHF.

The rearrangement links TRBV5-1 to TRBJ2-7; D is possibly TRBD1 (5 bases). CDR1 and CDR2 from the germline V gene are SGHRS and YFSETQ. Trimming cost V 2 bases and J 2 bases, with 11 bases left between them. This CDR3 has 14 amino acids. Written as DNA, the CDR3 is TGCGCCAGCAGCTTCTGGACGGACACCTACGAGCAGTACTTC. As protein: CASSFWTDTYEQYF.

V gene TRBV7-9 combines with J gene TRBJ1-4; D gene unclear. Germline assignment: CDR1 SEHNR and CDR2 FQNEAQ (reference sequence). This CDR3 is built from 13 residues. V was pared by 3 bases and J by 8 bases, with 10 bases between. The CDR3, as DNA: TGTGCCAGCAGCTTTTCGCAGGCGGAAAAACTGTTTTTT. Protein sequence: CASSFSQAEKLFF.

This sequence joins TRBV4-1 and TRBJ1-5; possible D gene TRBD1, 6 bases. The CDR3 loop spans 16 amino acids. Germline V gene lookup returns CDR1 MGHRA and CDR2 YSYEKL. V lost 4 bases and J 0 bases, leaving 13 bases between the germline ends. In nucleotides, the CDR3 is TGCGCCAGCAGCCTAGGGGGGGCTCATAGCAATCAGCCCCAGCATTTT. As protein: CASSLGGAHSNQPQHF.

The chain is built from TRBV2 and TRBJ2-7; 7 bases align to TRBD1. The length of the CDR3 is 12 residues. V lost 8 bases and J lost 0; bases outside the gene matches: 1. The V gene's germline CDR1 is SNHLY and CDR2 FYNNEI. The CDR3 is CASGTDSYEQYF. The CDR3 bases are TGTGCCAGCGGGACAGACTCCTACGAGCAGTACTTC.

This clone has a handful of counts. The V gene is TRBV5-6, the J gene TRBJ2-1; TRBD2 matches 10 bases. Germline trimming cut 3 bases from V and 5 bases from J; bases unmatched to any gene: 5. This CDR3 has 15 residues. The V gene's germline CDR1 is SGHDT and CDR2 YYEEEE. The DNA for the CDR3 is TGTGCCAGCAGCTCTTTTAGCGGGGGGCACAATGAGCAGTTCTTC. Its protein product is CASSSFSGGHNEQFF.

This chain uses TRBV7-6 with TRBJ2-3; D is ambiguous. Germline V gene data show CDR1 as SGHVS and CDR2 as FNYEAQ. Trimming removed 1 base at V and 5 bases at J, with 16 bases between. The CDR3 loop spans 16 amino acids. CDR3 sequence: CASSLGFSSLRDTQYF. The CDR3 nucleotides read TGTGCCAGCAGCTTAGGTTTCAGCAGCTTGAGAGATACGCAGTATTTT.

In DNA form, the CDR3 reads TGTGCCAGCAGCTTAGGGCCGAGAATCAATTCACCCCTCCACTTT. Its protein is CASSLGPRINSPLHF. The chain links TRBV11-3 to TRBJ1-6; D is uncertain. Looked up from germline, CDR1 is SGHNT and CDR2 is YENEEA. Trimming stripped 1 base from V and 7 bases from J, with 11 bases between. There are 15 residues in the CDR3. The full variable domain, with the rest looked up from reference TRBV11-3 and TRBJ1-6, is EAGVVQSPRYKIIEKKQPVAFWCNPISGHNTLYWYLQNLGQGPELLIRYENEEAVDDSQLPKDRFSAERLKGVDSTLKIQPAELGDSAVYLCASSLGPRINSPLHFGNGTRLTVT.